This T cell receptor beta chain was recovered during a study of cytomegalovirus exposure and HLA in healthy donors. Looking at the study overall: Early released data comprised around 79 million unique TCRs from HLA-typed donors.

As concerns this clone: Its antigen is not identified.

13 Jbeta primers and 60 Vbeta primers were used for the PCR. Per the original methods: Among the unique TCR beta chains that a later analysis counted, about 84 million in all, roughly 9.9 million were shared. Here immunoSEQ multiplex PCR was the method, and the copy in TCRdb shows in-frame clones only, minus some. V, J and clone size are those of that table, while D and trimming were read from the DNA. The sample has 110,000 or so clones; about 68% are singletons. CDR3 length: 12 amino acids. Germline V gives CDR1 SNHLY, CDR2 FYNNEI. V was clipped by 5 bases and J by 6 bases, with 9 bases between them. The study, taken as a whole, reports: Prior analysis indicated that the majority of TCR beta V segments exhibited productivity approximately 87% or approximately 30% of the time. TRBV6-2, TRBV6-3 and other indistinguishable V segments were excluded.

The J gene is TRBJ2-3, the V gene TRBV2; the D is unclear. The TCR sequence derives from a woman aged 35 to 49 in good health and CMV-seropositive. Sequencing used PBMCs. CDR3 protein: CASSSTRDTQYF. CDR3 in DNA: TGTGCCAGCAGTTCTACTCGCGATACGCAGTATTTT.